This T cell receptor (beta chain) derives from a study of blood T cell repertoires in COVID-19. Assay: immunoSEQ multiplex PCR; the TCRdb copy retains only in-frame clones and omits some. The sample holds 200,000 to 300,000 clones, about 90% seen once. The V gene lost 6 bases and the J gene lost 1 base, with 9 bases spanning the gap. Germline V lookup: CDR1 SNHLY, CDR2 FYNNEI. The CDR3 runs 13 residues. The source material was peripheral blood. The origin of this receptor is a woman in her forties with acute or convalescent COVID-19. V and J are TRBV2 and TRBJ1-2; D is possibly TRBD1 (6 bases). CDR3 sequence: CASRDRNNYGYTF. The CDR3 DNA is TGTGCCAGCAGGGACAGAAATAACTATGGCTACACCTTC.